The sequence of this T cell receptor beta chain was determined in a study of cytomegalovirus exposure and HLA in healthy donors. This CDR3 is built from 16 residues. V gave up 1 base and J gave up 0 bases, with 10 bases separating them. Per the germline V gene, CDR1 is LGHNA and CDR2 is YSLEER. It was with 60 Vbeta and 13 Jbeta primers that the PCR ran. TCRdb's table, derived via immunoSEQ multiplex PCR, lists solely in-frame clones and lacks some. The sample has about 130,000 clones, about 70% seen once; the top ten hold around 7.2%. Regarding the study as a whole: Trimming of TCR beta V- and J-genes showed a link, identified in a later analysis, to a missense DCLRE1C variant. Apart from CMV serostatus, no immune exposure information was available. A later analysis appeared to link common viral pathogens to several of the most significant clusters. Presence/absence comparisons presumed near-even sequencing depth among donors.

Remarks on this clone: Its antigen is undetermined.

The chain uses TRBV4-3 and TRBJ2-1, with D tentatively TRBD2 (5 bases). What was sequenced was PBMCs. The clonotype was recovered from a male donor in good health and CMV-seronegative. The CDR3 reads CASSQGGLSSYNEQFF. For the CDR3, the DNA is TGCGCCAGCAGCCAAGGTGGACTCAGCTCCTACAATGAGCAGTTCTTC.